This T cell receptor (beta chain) was sequenced for a study of monozygotic twins with inflammatory bowel disease. Germline-derived CDR1 and CDR2 are SGHAT and FQNNGV. This CDR3 region has 11 residues. Per donor there was one draw, yielding a blood sample of roughly 2.7 ml. Reprocessing the 5' RACE reads, TCRdb reports a single entry for every CDR3 protein and omits DNA. The table for this sample gives 300,000 to 400,000 distinct CDR3 sequences. The TCR comes from a human donor with ulcerative colitis or Crohn's disease, or a healthy co-twin of an affected twin (not recorded which). The chain recombines TRBV11-2 with TRBJ2-3. The sample was blood. CDR3 residues: CASTSQNTQYF.